These 10 T cell receptor beta chains share one sample of origin, sequenced in a study of identifying expanded T cells in peripheral blood. TCRdb's table, derived via immunoSEQ multiplex PCR, lists solely in-frame clones and lacks some. The sample shows tens of thousands of clones, around 90% of them seen only once. The source material was blood. The receptors were gathered from a person aged 18 to 75 in good health.

This clone was seen only a few times. Other nucleotide sequences from this sample produce the same CDR3. The chain has TRBV5-1 and TRBJ2-7; 13 nucleotides agree with TRBD2. Germline lookup yields CDR1 SGHRS and CDR2 YFSETQ. This CDR3 is 16 amino acids long. V lost 2 bases, J lost 1 base, and 3 bases stayed unmatched. This CDR3 reads CASSLGTSGVSYEQYF. In DNA form, the CDR3 reads TGCGCCAGCAGCTTAGGGACTAGCGGGGTATCCTACGAGCAGTACTTC.

This chain connects TRBV18 to TRBJ2-5; unclear D gene. V was shortened by 2 bases and J by 6 bases, with 10 bases between the two germline ends. The CDR3 totals 13 residues. Germline-derived CDR1 and CDR2 are KGHSH and LQKENI. The CDR3 DNA is TGTGCCAGCTCACCAGACCATAGCCAGACCCAGTACTTC. The encoded protein is CASSPDHSQTQYF.

In this sample, this clone turned up a few times. The genes are TRBV4-2 and TRBJ1-1, with a weak D call TRBD1 (6 bases). This CDR3 contains 14 residues. V lost 4 bases, J lost 1 base, and 10 bases lay in between. CDR1 is LGHNA and CDR2 is YNFKEQ in the germline V gene. CDR3 DNA sequence: TGTGCCAGCAGCCCTGGGGGGCCGAACACTGAAGCTTTCTTT. Translation gives CASSPGGPNTEAFF.

V gene TRBV7-2 combines with J gene TRBJ1-4; D gene unclear. In germline, CDR1 is SGHTA, CDR2 FQGNSA. The CDR3 length is 15 residues. V was cut by 1 base and J by 0 bases, with 6 bases left in between. In DNA, the CDR3 is TGTGCCAGCAGCTTAGTGGGTACAACTAATGAAAAACTGTTTTTT. Its protein product is CASSLVGTTNEKLFF.

The chain carries TRBV10-2 and TRBJ2-5, with 13 nucleotides matching TRBD2. The CDR3 length is 15 residues. V lost 7 bases and J lost 3; bases outside the gene matches: 5. Germline V gene data show CDR1 as WSHSY and CDR2 as SAAADI. CDR3 nucleotides: TGCGCCAGCACTATCGGACTAGCGGGGGAAGAGACCCAGTACTTC. This codes for CASTIGLAGEETQYF.

The chain has TRBV27 and TRBJ2-7; D is undetermined. Germline CDR1 is MNHEY and CDR2 is SMNVEV (reference sequence). V lost 2 bases and J 3 bases, leaving 8 bases between the germline ends. The CDR3 runs 13 residues. In DNA, the CDR3 is TGTGCCAGCAGTTTAACTGCCTTCTACGAGCAGTACTTC. Amino acids: CASSLTAFYEQYF.

The chain uses TRBV27 and TRBJ2-7; D is possibly TRBD1 (5 bases). Trimming took 5 bases from V and 2 from J, leaving 13 bases between them. Germline loops: CDR1 MNHEY, CDR2 SMNVEV (reference sequence). The CDR3 totals 14 residues. The CDR3 is CASSQFLGPYEQYF. The CDR3 DNA is TGTGCCAGCAGTCAATTCCTGGGGCCCTACGAGCAGTACTTC.

The chain recombines TRBV28 with TRBJ2-6; the D is unclear. This CDR3 contains 15 residues. CDR1 is MDHEN and CDR2 is SYDVKM in the germline V gene. V was shortened by 3 bases and J by 3 bases, with 9 bases between the two germline ends. The CDR3 DNA reads TGTGCCAGCAGTTTTGGAAGCCTTGGGGCCAACGTCCTGACTTTC. It is translated as CASSFGSLGANVLTF.

The chain employs TRBV27 and TRBJ2-7; tentatively, D is TRBD2 (7 bases). The V end lost 3 bases, the J end lost 2 bases, and 17 bases lay between the germline ends. The CDR3 has 16 residues. In germline, CDR1 is MNHEY, CDR2 SMNVEV (reference sequence). The CDR3 loop reads CASSFGPARGPYEQYF. Written as DNA, the CDR3 is TGTGCCAGCAGTTTTGGGCCCGCGCGGGGGCCCTACGAGCAGTACTTC.

This clone has more than one count but fewer than ten. The genes are TRBV6-5 and TRBJ2-3; possibly TRBD1 for D (6 bases). Per germline, CDR1 MNHEY and CDR2 SVGAGI. The CDR3 runs 15 residues. Deletions cut 3 bases from V and 0 bases from J, with 10 bases between. The CDR3 DNA reads TGTGCCAGCAGTTATTACAGGGCGAGCACAGATACGCAGTATTTT. Its protein product is CASSYYRASTDTQYF.